This T cell receptor beta chain was identified in a study of T cells in Graves' hyperthyroidism and ophthalmopathy. RNA transcripts served as the template for amplifying TCR beta CDR3 regions. The HTBI primer set served for first-round RT-PCR of the TCR CDR3. TCRdb fed the multiplex PCR reads into MiXCR, producing one record per CDR3 protein. This sample has approximately 400,000 distinct CDR3 sequences, with roughly 14% found just once. This clonotype appeared many times. Each 10 ml fresh peripheral blood draw supplied the PBMCs. This CDR3 comprises 15 residues. Germline loops: CDR1 SGHTA, CDR2 FQGNSA. Trimming took 4 bases from V and 7 from J; bases not matched to a gene: 3.

This sequence originates from a woman aged 25 to 39 with Graves' ophthalmopathy. This chain links TRBV7-2 with TRBJ2-1, with 14 nucleotides matching TRBD2. The specimen sequenced was blood. The CDR3 loop reads CASSWGLAGENEQFF. The CDR3 DNA sequence: TGTGCCAGCAGCTGGGGACTAGCGGGGGAAAATGAGCAGTTCTTC.